Listed below are T cell receptor beta chains from one sample, sequenced in a study of blood T cell repertoires in COVID-19. The data were produced by immunoSEQ multiplex PCR, yet TCRdb's version contains in-frame clones alone and is incomplete. The sample has 250,000 to 300,000 clones, roughly 93% seen once. Input material: PBMCs or T cells enriched from blood (not recorded which). The receptors were sampled from a woman aged 40 to 50 with acute COVID-19. CDR3s include the opening cysteine and the closing phenylalanine or tryptophan. The order of the fields is V gene, CDR3 protein.

v_gene: TRBV7-9; CDR3aa: CASSPSGGIDTQYF
v_gene: TRBV6-5; CDR3aa: CASSQTGAYGYTF
v_gene: TRBV4-2; CDR3aa: CASSQEPLAGGENEQFF
v_gene: TRBV5-1; CDR3aa: CASSWGLRQGLVEKLFF
v_gene: TRBV19; CDR3aa: CASSAGSDSYEQYF
v_gene: TRBV30; CDR3aa: CAWSTREGEMGDTQYF
v_gene: TRBV28; CDR3aa: CASSLATGELFF
v_gene: TRBV9; CDR3aa: CASSATSGGTSGANVLTF
v_gene: TRBV21-1; CDR3aa: CASSKGGVGQPNYGYTF
v_gene: TRBV5-1; CDR3aa: CASSFIRSGANVLTF
v_gene: TRBV11-2; CDR3aa: CASSPRGPTDTQYF
v_gene: TRBV7-6; CDR3aa: CASSWGGDYEQYF
v_gene: TRBV3-1/TRBV3-2; CDR3aa: CASNNRGDSPLHF
v_gene: TRBV7-3; CDR3aa: CASSLRDRVTEAFF
v_gene: TRBV29-1; CDR3aa: CSADRPNTGELFF
v_gene: TRBV27; CDR3aa: CASSLSTSGGSGQYF
v_gene: TRBV7-2; CDR3aa: CAIALRRASPHEQFF
v_gene: TRBV30; CDR3aa: CAWSGQGMGQPQHF
v_gene: TRBV29-1; CDR3aa: CSVGDRQGLNTEAFF
v_gene: TRBV5-4; CDR3aa: CASSDRGANYGYTF
v_gene: TRBV11-3; CDR3aa: CASRDQGAYGELFF
v_gene: TRBV20-1; CDR3aa: CSASETGNADNQPQHF
v_gene: TRBV11-2; CDR3aa: CASSLVGGTGGYTF